This section outlines one T cell receptor (beta chain) sequence together with its context. There is no known antigen for this receptor. Within one base of it there is no much larger clone, and no base qualities were kept. The CDR3 runs 12 residues from the cysteine to the phenylalanine. Only the CDR3 DNA stays, 36 bases, in frame from base 1. CDR1 is given as SQVTM and CDR2 as ANQGSEA, both from the germline V gene. V is reduced by 4 bases and J by 13 bases, leaving a spacing of 17 bases between them. The data originate from a study of cytomegalovirus exposure and HLA in healthy donors (TCRdb year 2017). Concerning the study at large: An earlier analysis of roughly 610 of the donors reported over 250 Gb of sequence data and 95 million to 120 million unique TCR beta sequences obtained from around 190 million T cells. An early release that covered approximately 600 HLA-typed donors contained around 330 gigabases of sequencing data and 70 million to 100 million unique TCR sequences. Of the roughly 410 genotyped donors, less than 85% were placed in the genetic ancestry cluster associated with self-reported Caucasian donors. The study was designed to test whether signatures of past pathogen exposure could be identified by cataloging public T cell receptors. The study profiled the T cell repertoires of 550 to 700 subjects by immunosequencing and related them to cytomegalovirus serostatus. Besides the first cohort of 666 subjects, a separate validation cohort made up of roughly 130 different subjects was used. To predict cytomegalovirus infection status, the study brought together high-throughput TCR immunosequencing, statistical association of individual TCRs with disease status, and machine learning. A later analysis re-analyzed previously published TCR beta repertoires from roughly 630 donors and added high-resolution HLA genotyping to study TCR occurrence patterns. In the later analysis, no new phenotypic data were used to find candidate immune exposures; instead, reliance was placed on TCR beta sequences and their occurrence across donors. An earlier analysis of some 500 of the donors used high-throughput TCR beta sequencing to judge whether each TCR beta V gene segment behaved as functional or pseudogenic. Alongside the repertoire data, information on donor age, sex, ethnicity and CMV serostatus was compiled. A later genetic analysis used genome-wide SNP genotypes for about 55% of the 666 donors, treating that subset as a discovery cohort. All discovery cohort repertoires had been generated using a single sequencing platform. Both class I and class II loci were covered by HLA typing, at four-digit resolution. Typing coverage varied by locus: roughly 620-640 donors for A, B, C, DRB1 and DQB1; 522 for DQA1; more than 600 for DPA1; 400 to 480 for DPB1. Roughly five DR-DQ haplotypes were treated as single units for association and clustering because of strong linkage in the cohort. Among about 370 genotyped donors of the cohort, an average of approximately 200,000 unique TCR beta nucleotide sequences was sequenced per donor, of which roughly 18% were non-productive. Points the paper makes about the study in general: In a later genetic analysis, a missense DCLRE1C variant was associated with V-gene and J-gene trimming of TCR beta chains, and the association was replicated in an independent cohort. The study listed 150 to 200 TCR beta chains as associated with cytomegalovirus. When HLA alleles, especially DR and DQ, strongly co-occurred, TCR associations were difficult to assign to individual alleles. According to a later genetic analysis, donors in an Asian-associated ancestry cluster had fewer N-insertions in productive TCRs than the roughly 660-donor mean. HLA typing was unavailable for some donors at each locus, so association tests used only the typed subset. In a later analysis, HLA-associated TCR beta chains were found to be more clonally expanded and to have lower generation probabilities than equally common non-associated chains. A later analysis found that TCR association rates varied across HLA loci, with DRB1 alleles showing the most associated TCRs and HLA-C alleles the fewest. The classifier was reported to diagnose cytomegalovirus status with high specificity and sensitivity in both the original and validation cohorts. The authors suggested that the approach could potentially be generalized to other disease states and immunological phenotypes. The sequencing pipeline was judged likely to have produced a cluster of highly shared sequence variants as a technical artifact. The presence/absence analyses assumed that sequencing depth was roughly uniform across donors, and that assumption may not be true. A few of the identified cytomegalovirus-associated TCR beta chains were confirmed in vitro to be specific for cytomegalovirus antigens. A further reported finding was that TCR beta sequences accurately predicted the HLA-A and HLA-B alleles for most subjects in the first cohort. At a false discovery rate of 0.05, a later analysis linked 16,951 TCR beta sequences to specific HLA alleles. The 87-base-pair reads could not distinguish some IMGT-functional V segments, including TRBV6-2 and TRBV6-3, so those segments were excluded. Only TCR beta chains were sequenced in this cohort, and the absence of alpha or paired-chain data limited detectable features. Correlated functional status among segregating V segments might reflect linkage disequilibrium, but an unknown experimental factor could not be ruled out. In an earlier analysis of approximately 590 of the donors, most TCR beta V segments appeared in productive rearrangements about 87% or about 30% of the time, broadly matching IMGT annotations. Because counts were too low, about 18 rarely observed V segments, including chromosome 9 orphons, were left out of the earlier analysis of 587 of the donors. Immune exposure information for the cohort was limited to CMV serostatus. According to a later analysis, most CMV-associated TCR beta chains appeared to be HLA-restricted, and the HLA associations seemed to be driven largely by CMV exposure. Several of the top co-occurrence clusters appeared to be linked to parvovirus B19, influenza, CMV and Epstein-Barr virus, according to a later analysis. Across donors, most TCR sequences were observed very rarely, whereas some public TCRs were present in many individuals.

The cohort consisted of hundreds of healthy bone marrow donors. All cohort members were sampled while nominally healthy, although unrecorded immune exposures were likely present. The donor was CMV seronegative and was included in the group of 352 seronegative cohort members. A peripheral blood sample was collected from each donor, and TCR beta sequencing was performed on peripheral blood mononuclear cells. Genomic DNA was extracted from the blood cell samples with the Qiagen DNeasy Blood Extraction Kit. Library preparation was by the immunoSEQ multiplex PCR assay. For the multiplex PCR, a mixture combining 60 forward primers for TCR Vbeta segments and 13 reverse primers for TCR Jbeta segments was used. The CDR3 region of rearranged TCR beta genes was amplified from genomic DNA with a multiplex PCR assay. The amplified TCR beta libraries were sequenced on the Illumina HiSeq System as 87-base-pair reads. Turning to the authors' computational methods: A later analysis tallied roughly 78 million unique TCR beta chains across the 666 repertoires, and about 12 million of those chains were shared by two or more donors. A nearest-neighbor algorithm error-corrected the raw reads and collapsed the reads into unique sequences, merging closely related sequences to remove PCR and sequencing errors. Alignment of CDR3 sequences to IMGT reference sequences was used to assign V, D and J gene segments. For a sequence to be retained, at least a six-nucleotide match to both a V gene segment and a J gene segment was required. A rearrangement was called productive if the CDR3 had no stop codons and remained in frame with V and J, and every other rearrangement was called non-productive. CDR3 was defined by IMGT convention, running from the second conserved V-encoded cysteine to the conserved J-encoded phenylalanine. The earlier analysis of 550 to 650 of the donors excluded any sequence lacking an unambiguous match to a single V gene segment. In an earlier analysis of several hundred of the donors, V segments were called functional above 56.7% productive rearrangements and were called segregating when the between-donor standard deviation exceeded 5%. A statistical classification framework was developed to diagnose cytomegalovirus status using the catalog of TCR beta chain sequences. A later analysis assigned V and J genes by comparing TCR nucleotide sequences with IMGT/GENE-DB human TR gene sequences. Using the TCRdist pipeline, a later analysis assigned CDR3 sequences along with most-parsimonious VDJ recombination scenarios. In a later analysis, each TCR beta chain was defined by its CDR3 amino acid sequence together with its V-gene family, and reads lacking a unique V-gene family were excluded. In a later analysis, approximately 640 highly shared, low-generation-probability nucleotide sequences were removed to address suspected cross-contamination and a sequencing artifact. A later analysis calculated a clonal expansion index for each public chain from normalized within-repertoire ranks of inferred template counts. In a later analysis, generation probabilities were computed with a VDJ recombination model fitted to out-of-frame rearrangements, and the resulting probabilities were checked against IGoR. In a later analysis, hypergeometric tests were used to score TCR-TCR, TCR-HLA and TCR-CMV co-occurrence, with a repertoire-size bias correction applied to TCR pairs. In a later analysis, false discovery rates were estimated by permuting HLA or CMV assignments 20 times. A later analysis grouped co-occurring TCRs with DBSCAN, adding TCRdist sequence similarity when clustering within HLA-allele-positive subsets. Repertoires with fewer than 30,000 or more than 120,000 public chains were left out of co-occurrence clustering, as were a handful of repertoires with anomalous nucleotide sharing. TCRdb mirrors the immuneACCESS table, restricted to in-frame sequences. Some clones are absent from its copies; in checked studies, under half trace to an unresolved V gene, and the reason for the others is unknown. The V and J calls and the clone size are those of that table, but D and trimming were determined from the DNA. The sample table contains just over 150,000 clones; only one count was recorded for over 70% of them. The top ten clones comprise roughly 1.4% of the sample.

The sequenced material came from PBMCs. This receptor was identified in a woman aged 25 to 39 in good health and CMV-seronegative. This receptor chain uses TRBV29-1 and TRBJ2-1; the D region possibly corresponds to TRBD1 (5 bases align). At the DNA level, the sequence is TGCAGCGTTGCTCGGACACTTCCACCTCAGTTCTTC. This codes for CSVARTLPPQFF.